The present T cell receptor delta chain was sequenced within a study of gamma-delta chains in newborns, infants, children (dated by TCRdb to the late 2010s). Context from the whole study: According to the study title, microbial exposure causes polyclonal expansion of innate gammadelta T cells right after birth. Right after human newborns were born, the researchers looked at the way microbial exposure shaped their populations of innate gammadelta T cells.

Sequencing instrument: Illumina MiSeq. TCRdb called clones from the public reads with CATT, and repeated DNA sequences were later combined into one row. The sample includes roughly 11,000 delta-chain clones, with 3.5% observed a single time. In total, the top ten clones hold under 10% of the sample. The CDR3 runs 17 residues from the cysteine to the phenylalanine. The retained sequence is limited to the CDR3, 51 bases, with the frame set at the first base. V is pruned by 3 bases and J by 2 bases, leaving 12 bases of the junction without a gene match. As encoded in the germline V gene (reference sequence), CDR1 is TVYSNPD while CDR2 is GDNSRS. This clone is assessed as medium-sized (0.01 to 0.1%). Its antigen remains undetermined. The input lacks base qualities; no much larger clone sits a single base away. The sample carries other DNA sequences with the same CDR3.

The chain uses TRDV3 and TRDJ1; the junction holds 13 bases that match TRDD3. This sequence was found in a child who was a newborn, infant or young child, either healthy, febrile or measles-vaccinated (not recorded which). Material: blood. The CDR3 loop reads CAFYWGIRLGWTDKLIF. The nucleotide sequence is TGTGCCTTCTACTGGGGGATACGATTGGGTTGGACCGATAAACTCATCTTT.